This T cell receptor beta chain was identified during a study of shared clonotypes between healthy human individuals. Sequencing was performed with immunoSEQ multiplex PCR; in TCRdb, only in-frame clones are kept and a portion is missing. This table has about 2.2 million clones, 80% to 95% appearing once. The CDR3 contains 17 residues. V lost 1 base and J 3 bases, leaving 17 bases between the germline ends. CDR1 SEHNR and CDR2 FQNEAQ come from the germline V gene (reference sequence). Naive CD8 cells were CD45RO-negative, positively selected for CCR7, excluding terminally differentiated effector memory CD45RA+ cells.

The receptor was derived from a man aged 18-30 years in good health. Some clones in this sample may be carry-over from other donors' samples. The chain has TRBV7-9 and TRBJ2-3; D remains ambiguous. The material sequenced was naive CD8+ T cells from PBMCs. The CDR3 DNA is TGTGCCAGCAGCTTAGAACTTCCGGGCCCTATGACAGATACGCAGTATTTT. Protein: CASSLELPGPMTDTQYF.